This T cell receptor beta chain was identified in a study of blood T cell repertoires in COVID-19. The CDR3 covers 14 residues. Germline V CDR1 and CDR2: MDHEN, SYDVKM. V was shortened by 7 bases and J by 0 bases, with 12 bases between the two germline ends. Original processing notes: Cell counts per sample came from amplifying reference gene primers. Using immunoSEQ multiplex PCR, the repertoire was profiled, and TCRdb retains in-frame clones only, with some absent. V and J calls and clone size are those listed in that table; D and trimming were worked out from the DNA. The profile covers 90,000 to 100,000 clones, with approximately 82% appearing a single time and under 11% taken by the ten largest.

This rearrangement joins TRBV28 to TRBJ1-2; the D is unclear. The receptor comes from a man aged 65 to 79 with acute or convalescent COVID-19. The sequencing sample was made of peripheral blood. The CDR3 bases are TGTGCCAGCACCTCGGGAGGTTCTAACTATGGCTACACCTTC. Its protein product is CASTSGGSNYGYTF.